Listed below are T cell receptor beta chains from one sample, sequenced in a study of CD8 T cells in ankylosing spondylitis. TCRdb passed the 5' RACE reads through MiXCR, listing each CDR3 protein once. The sample has some 8,900 distinct CDR3 sequences, 3% to 5% seen once. What was sequenced was blood, either unsorted or a sorted T cell fraction (not recorded which). These receptors all stem from a female donor with ankylosing spondylitis or in good health (not recorded which). CDR3s include the opening cysteine and the closing phenylalanine or tryptophan. A D gene is named only where the DNA matches it firmly. Some rows have no size entry. The others give once, few or many, or a class for an expanded clone.

cdr3_nt | cdr3_aa | clone_size | d_call | j_call | v_call
TGTGCCAGCAGCGTGGCGACAGGGTCTGGAAACACCATATATTTT | CASSVATGSGNTIYF | medium-sized | TRBD1 | TRBJ1-3 | TRBV9
TGTGCCAGCAGCGTAGTCGGGCAGGCAGGGAGCTCCTACAATGAGCAGTTCTTC | CASSVVGQAGSSYNEQFF | many | NA | TRBJ2-1 | TRBV9
TGTGCCAGCAGCGTTAGGGGGAACACTGAAGCTTTCTTT | CASSVRGNTEAFF | medium-sized | NA | TRBJ1-1 | TRBV9
TGTGCCAGCGACACGGGGGGGGGTGCAGCAAGGACCCAGTACTTC | CASDTGGGAARTQYF | few | TRBD2 | TRBJ2-5 | TRBV9
TGTGCCAGCAGCGCCCCGTGGGGGAACACTGAAGCTTTCTTT | CASSAPWGNTEAFF | many | NA | TRBJ1-1 | TRBV9
TGTGCCAGCAGCCCGGGGTGGAGCGACCCCTACGAGCAGTACTTC | CASSPGWSDPYEQYF | medium-sized | NA | TRBJ2-7 | TRBV9
TGTGCCAGCAGCGCCGGCGGGGGGGCTGGAAACACCATATATTTT | CASSAGGGAGNTIYF | medium-sized | NA | TRBJ1-3 | TRBV9
TGTGCCAGCAGCGTAGAAGGCAGGGGACTTAGCACAGATACGCAGTATTTT | CASSVEGRGLSTDTQYF | many | NA | TRBJ2-3 | TRBV9
TGTGCCAGCAGCGTAGCTTTTGGAAGGAACACCGGGGAGCTGTTTTTT | CASSVAFGRNTGELFF | many | NA | TRBJ2-2 | TRBV9
TGTGCCAGCAGCGTAGAGGGGATGGGGGACCCGGAGACCCAGTACTTC | CASSVEGMGDPETQYF | NA | NA | TRBJ2-5 | TRBV9
TGTGCCAGCAGCGCCTCCGGGACTAGCCAAGAGACCCAGTACTTC | CASSASGTSQETQYF | medium-sized | TRBD2 | TRBJ2-5 | TRBV9
TGTGCCAGCAGCGTCAGGGGAACCTACAATGAGCAGTTCTTC | CASSVRGTYNEQFF | many | NA | TRBJ2-1 | TRBV9
TGTGCCAGCAGCGGCGCCGGGACAGACTACGAGCAGTACTTC | CASSGAGTDYEQYF | medium-sized | TRBD1 | TRBJ2-7 | TRBV9
TGTGCCAGCAGCGTAGGTGATCAGCCCCAGCATTTT | CASSVGDQPQHF | medium-sized | NA | TRBJ1-5 | TRBV9
TGTGCCAGCAGCCCGGGGGGCGGGGGGCAAGAGACCCAGTACTTC | CASSPGGGGQETQYF | many | TRBD2 | TRBJ2-5 | TRBV9
TGTGCCAGCAGCGCTGTCCGGGACAGCGGCTACACCTTC | CASSAVRDSGYTF | medium-sized | TRBD1 | TRBJ1-2 | TRBV9
TGTGCCAGCAGCGTAGGGGGCGACCCCGGCAATGAGCAGTTCTTC | CASSVGGDPGNEQFF | many | NA | TRBJ2-1 | TRBV9
TGTGCCAGCAGCGGACGCAGGGCCTCTGGAAACACCATATATTTT | CASSGRRASGNTIYF | many | NA | TRBJ1-3 | TRBV9
TGTGCCAGCACCCGGTCGGGAAGGGGAATAAACAATGAGCAGTTCTTC | CASTRSGRGINNEQFF | many | NA | TRBJ2-1 | TRBV9
TGTGCCAGCAGCGAACGATTCAGCTCCTACAATGAGCAGTTCTTC | CASSERFSSYNEQFF | many | NA | TRBJ2-1 | TRBV9
TGTGCCAGCAGCCCTATGGGTTTGGGGACTGAAGCTTTCTTT | CASSPMGLGTEAFF | few | NA | TRBJ1-1 | TRBV9
TGTGCCAGCAGCCCACGGGAGTTAGCTAACTATGGCTACACCTTC | CASSPRELANYGYTF | many | NA | TRBJ1-2 | TRBV9
TGTGCCAGCAGCGTAGCTCTGGACAATGAGCAGTTCTTC | CASSVALDNEQFF | NA | NA | TRBJ2-1 | TRBV9
TGTGCCAGCAGCGCCGGGGGAGGGGGTCAGCCCCAGCATTTT | CASSAGGGGQPQHF | medium-sized | NA | TRBJ1-5 | TRBV9
TGTGCCAGCAGCGCGGACAGGGTAAACTACAATGAGCAGTTCTTC | CASSADRVNYNEQFF | many | TRBD1 | TRBJ2-1 | TRBV9
TGTGCCAGCAGCGCGAACACAGATACGCAGTATTTT | CASSANTDTQYF | many | NA | TRBJ2-3 | TRBV9
TGTGCCAGCAGTCCCGGGGGGGGCACAGATACGCAGTATTTT | CASSPGGGTDTQYF | many | TRBD2 | TRBJ2-3 | TRBV9
TGTGCCAGCAGCAAAATCTGGGGCCTTAGCGGGGGGCAAGAGACCCAGTACTTC | CASSKIWGLSGGQETQYF | NA | NA | TRBJ2-5 | TRBV21-1
TGTGCCAGCAGCAGCTGGGCCTCTGGAAACACCATATATTTT | CASSSWASGNTIYF | many | NA | TRBJ1-3 | TRBV9
TGTGCCAGCTCCCTGGGGACCAACACAGATACGCAGTATTTT | CASSLGTNTDTQYF | many | NA | TRBJ2-3 | TRBV9
TGTGCCAGCAGCGTAGCGGGGACTGGGGAGACCCAGTACTTC | CASSVAGTGETQYF | medium-sized | NA | TRBJ2-5 | TRBV9
TGTGCCAGCAGCCGGACAGGGGAGGTCCGTGGCACAGATACGCAGTATTTT | CASSRTGEVRGTDTQYF | many | TRBD1 | TRBJ2-3 | TRBV9
TGTGAGGGACAGTTTTTCTACGAGCAGTACTTC | CEGQFFYEQYF | many | TRBD1 | TRBJ2-7 | TRBV6-7
TGTGCCAGCAGCAACCGGGACAGGGAGGTTGGCTACACCTTC | CASSNRDREVGYTF | few | TRBD1 | TRBJ1-2 | TRBV9
TGTGCCAGCAGCGTAGGGGTACAGGGCCCTGCGCAGTATTTT | CASSVGVQGPAQYF | medium-sized | NA | TRBJ2-3 | TRBV9
TGTGCCAGTAGTTTGGCGGGGGGGACCTACGAGCAGTACTTC | CASSLAGGTYEQYF | medium-sized | TRBD2 | TRBJ2-7 | TRBV9
TGTGCCAGCAGCGTAGCTGGGGTAGGAACAGATACGCAGTATTTT | CASSVAGVGTDTQYF | many | NA | TRBJ2-3 | TRBV9
TGTGCCAGCAGCCCCCCCTCCTTGAGTGCTAGCACAGATACGCAGTATTTT | CASSPPSLSASTDTQYF | few | NA | TRBJ2-3 | TRBV9
TGTGCCAGCAGCGTGCTCCAGGGGTTGTCCTACAATGAGCAGTTCTTC | CASSVLQGLSYNEQFF | medium-sized | NA | TRBJ2-1 | TRBV9
TGTGCCAGCAGCGTAGACGGGGGGGGCTATGGCTACACCTTC | CASSVDGGGYGYTF | many | NA | TRBJ1-2 | TRBV9
TGTGCCAGCAGCCCCTCGGGCAATCAGCCCCAGCATTTT | CASSPSGNQPQHF | NA | NA | TRBJ1-5 | TRBV9
TGTGCCAGCAGCGTAGGGGGGACAGACACCTACGAGCAGTACTTC | CASSVGGTDTYEQYF | many | TRBD1 | TRBJ2-7 | TRBV9
TGTGCCAGCAGCGTAGTAGGCCAGGGGGCTGAAGCTTTCTTT | CASSVVGQGAEAFF | many | TRBD1 | TRBJ1-1 | TRBV9
TGTGCCAGCAGCGCCGGGACAGGGAGTGGCTACACCTTC | CASSAGTGSGYTF | medium-sized | TRBD1 | TRBJ1-2 | TRBV9
TGTGCCAGCACGCAACTAGCGGGGGGTCCCTACAATGAGCAGTTCTTC | CASTQLAGGPYNEQFF | many | TRBD2 | TRBJ2-1 | TRBV9
TGTGCCAGCAGCCCGGGACAGGGCCTGGGGGATACGCAGTATTTT | CASSPGQGLGDTQYF | many | TRBD1 | TRBJ2-3 | TRBV9
TGTGCCAGCAGCGGCGAGCGGGGTGGAGGCACAGATACGCAGTATTTT | CASSGERGGGTDTQYF | many | TRBD2 | TRBJ2-3 | TRBV9
TGTGCCAGCACCGAGGGGGGGAAGAACACTGAAGCTTTCTTT | CASTEGGKNTEAFF | many | NA | TRBJ1-1 | TRBV9
TGTGCCAGCAGTCCCCTTACGGGGGGGAACTACAATGAGCAGTTCTTC | CASSPLTGGNYNEQFF | medium-sized | TRBD2 | TRBJ2-1 | TRBV9
TGTGCCAGCAGAGCCCCCACGAGGGGGACTAGCGAGCGGTTCTTC | CASRAPTRGTSERFF | NA | TRBD2 | TRBJ2-1 | TRBV9
TGTGCCAGCAGCGTAGTCAACAGGGTTAACACCGGGGAGCTGTTTTTT | CASSVVNRVNTGELFF | many | NA | TRBJ2-2 | TRBV9
TGTGCCAGCAGCACCACCATCACAGCGGGGGGATACCAAGAGACCCAGTACTTC | CASSTTITAGGYQETQYF | many | TRBD2 | TRBJ2-5 | TRBV9
TGTGCCACCTCACCGGGACACAGCTCCTACGAGCAGTACTTC | CATSPGHSSYEQYF | many | NA | TRBJ2-7 | TRBV9
TGTGCCAGCAGCTCCTCGAGGGGCACAGATACGCAGTATTTT | CASSSSRGTDTQYF | NA | NA | TRBJ2-3 | TRBV9
TGTGCCAGCAGCGTAGCGGCTACCCCCACAGATACGCAGTATTTT | CASSVAATPTDTQYF | many | NA | TRBJ2-3 | TRBV9
TGTGCCAGCAGCCCTCAGTTGGGTGGCGCCGATGAAAAACTGTTTTTT | CASSPQLGGADEKLFF | medium-sized | NA | TRBJ1-4 | TRBV9
TGTGCCAGCAGCGCCGGGACTAGCGGGTTTGGCTCCTACGAGCAGTACTTC | CASSAGTSGFGSYEQYF | many | TRBD2 | TRBJ2-7 | TRBV9
TGTGCCAGCAGCCCCACAGGGTGGTTGTTCCAAGAGACCCAGTACTTC | CASSPTGWLFQETQYF | NA | NA | TRBJ2-5 | TRBV9
TGTGCCAGCAGCCACCCTCGGGACTACCCGAACAATGAGCAGTTCTTC | CASSHPRDYPNNEQFF | many | TRBD2 | TRBJ2-1 | TRBV9